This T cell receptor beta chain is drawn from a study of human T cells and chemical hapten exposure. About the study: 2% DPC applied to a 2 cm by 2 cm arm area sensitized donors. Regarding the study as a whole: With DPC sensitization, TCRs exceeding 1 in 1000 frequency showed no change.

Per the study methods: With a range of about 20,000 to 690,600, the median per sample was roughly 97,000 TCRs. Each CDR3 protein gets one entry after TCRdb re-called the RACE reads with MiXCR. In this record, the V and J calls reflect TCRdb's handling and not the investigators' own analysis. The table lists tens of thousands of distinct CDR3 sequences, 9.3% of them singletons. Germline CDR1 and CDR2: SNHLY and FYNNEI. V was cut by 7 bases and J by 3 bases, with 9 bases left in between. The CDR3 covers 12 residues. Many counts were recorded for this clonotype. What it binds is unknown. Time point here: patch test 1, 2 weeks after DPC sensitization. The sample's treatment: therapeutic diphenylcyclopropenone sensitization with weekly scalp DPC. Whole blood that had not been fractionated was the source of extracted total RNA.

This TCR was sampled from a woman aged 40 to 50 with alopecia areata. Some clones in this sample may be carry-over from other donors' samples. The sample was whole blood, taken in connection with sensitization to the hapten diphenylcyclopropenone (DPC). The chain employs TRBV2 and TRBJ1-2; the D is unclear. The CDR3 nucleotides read TGTGCCAGCAACCCCCAAGACTATGGCTACACCTTC. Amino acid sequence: CASNPQDYGYTF.